These 31 T cell receptor beta chains originate from one sample sequenced in a study of cytomegalovirus exposure and HLA in healthy donors. PCR was performed using 60 Vbeta and 13 Jbeta primers. Method: immunoSEQ multiplex PCR; TCRdb's copy keeps in-frame clones and lacks some. The sample records some 130,000 clones, 75% being singletons. The sample was PBMCs. The receptors were gathered from a man aged 25 to 40 in good health and CMV-seronegative.

This clone turned up a few times. The chain is built from TRBV2 and TRBJ2-5; perhaps TRBD2 as D (5 bases). The CDR3 is 15 residues long. CDR1 is SNHLY, CDR2 FYNNEI, per germline. V was clipped by 0 bases and J by 1 base, with 9 bases between them. The CDR3 DNA is TGTGCCAGCAGTGAAGCGGGAGCCCCCCAAGAGACCCAGTACTTC. Translated, it gives CASSEAGAPQETQYF.

V is TRBV21-1 and J is TRBJ2-7; TRBD1 is the table's D call, not checked against the DNA. TRBV21-1 is a pseudogene segment. CDR3 length equals 14 residues. The DNA of the CDR3 is TGTGCCAGCAGCAAAGGGACAGGGTCCTACGAGCAGTACTTC. Translating it yields CASSKGTGSYEQYF.

The chain links TRBV28 to TRBJ2-7; D is unresolved. Per germline, CDR1 MDHEN and CDR2 SYDVKM. The CDR3 loop spans 14 amino acids. V was shortened by 6 bases and J by 0 bases, with 12 bases between the two germline ends. The chain's CDR3 is CASRTLTGSYEQYF. CDR3 nucleotide sequence: TGTGCCAGCAGAACACTAACGGGCTCCTACGAGCAGTACTTC.

The chain joins TRBV19 to TRBJ1-2; 9 bases agree with TRBD1. V lost 3 bases, J lost 4 bases, and 6 bases stayed unmatched. The CDR3 has 15 amino acids. Per the germline V gene, CDR1 is LNHDA and CDR2 is SQIVND (reference sequence). Here the CDR3 reads CASSIDRGTSYGYTF. The DNA of the CDR3 is TGTGCCAGTAGTATTGACAGGGGGACGAGCTATGGCTACACCTTC.

The CDR3 bases are TGTGCCAGCAGTTTAGGCGGTCAGCCCCAGCATTTT. It yields the protein CASSLGGQPQHF. This chain uses TRBV28 with TRBJ1-5; D is ambiguous. The V gene lost 2 bases and the J gene lost 6 bases, with 5 bases spanning the gap. Germline values: CDR1 MDHEN, CDR2 SYDVKM. The CDR3 sequence is 12 residues long.

The V and J genes are TRBV29-1 and TRBJ1-1; 7 bases match TRBD1. The CDR3 has 16 residues. V was pared by 0 bases and J by 4 bases, with 11 bases of the junction left unmatched. Germline V gene data show CDR1 as SQVTM and CDR2 as ANQGSEA. DNA for the CDR3: TGCAGCGTTGAAGACCGATGGAGGGGGCTGGGCACTGAAGCTTTCTTT. Translated: CSVEDRWRGLGTEAFF.

This chain uses TRBV9 with TRBJ1-2; maybe TRBD1 (5 bases). V lost 0 bases and J lost 6, with 12 bases in between. The CDR3 extends over 14 amino acids. From germline, CDR1 is SGDLS and CDR2 YYNGEE. The CDR3 sequence is CASSVEQVGNGYTF. The DNA of the CDR3 is TGTGCCAGCAGCGTAGAACAGGTCGGTAATGGCTACACCTTC.

This clone showed up just a few times. This chain joins TRBV5-1 and TRBJ2-1; TRBD2 matches 13 bases. Trimming at V came to 2 bases and at J to 8 bases, leaving 1 base not matched to a gene. Germline V gives CDR1 SGHRS, CDR2 YFSETQ. The CDR3 has 14 amino acids. Written as DNA, the CDR3 is TGCGCCAGCAGCTTAGGACTAGCGGGAGATGAGCAGTTCTTC. Its protein is CASSLGLAGDEQFF.

A few counts support this clone. The chain has TRBV2 and TRBJ2-3; D is undetermined. The CDR3 is made up of 15 amino acids. From germline, CDR1 is SNHLY and CDR2 FYNNEI. V dropped 3 bases and J dropped 0 bases, with 10 bases sitting between them. The CDR3 DNA reads as TGTGCCAGCAGTGAGGCGGTTACTAGCACAGATACGCAGTATTTT. Its translation: CASSEAVTSTDTQYF.

The chain is built from TRBV19 and TRBJ1-6, with a tentative D call TRBD1 (5 bases). V was shortened by 1 base and J by 5 bases, with 9 bases between the two germline ends. This CDR3 spans 15 amino acids. CDR1 and CDR2 from the germline V gene are LNHDA and SQIVND (reference sequence). Here the CDR3 reads CASSIGTGHNSPLHF. The CDR3 nucleotides are TGTGCCAGTAGTATAGGTACAGGCCATAATTCACCCCTCCACTTT.

The chain couples TRBV11-2 to TRBJ2-7; 13 bases fit TRBD2. From germline, CDR1 is SGHAT and CDR2 FQNNGV. The V segment lost 4 bases and the J segment 2 bases; nucleotides outside the gene matches: 5. This CDR3 is built from 16 residues. The CDR3 nucleotides are TGTGCCAGCAGCTCTACTAGCGGGAGGGGACCCTACGAGCAGTACTTC. Protein product: CASSSTSGRGPYEQYF. The full variable domain, completed using reference TRBV11-2 and TRBJ2-7, is EAGVAQSPRYKIIEKRQSVAFWCNPISGHATLYWYQQILGQGPKLLIQFQNNGVVDDSQLPKDRFSAERLKGVDSTLKIQPAKLEDSAVYLCASSSTSGRGPYEQYFGPGTRLTVT.

The chain employs TRBV15 and TRBJ1-3; D gene ambiguous. CDR3 length: 17 residues. V was cut by 0 bases and J by 0 bases, with 12 bases left in between. Germline lookup yields CDR1 LNHNV and CDR2 YYDKDF (reference sequence). The CDR3 spells CATSRDISLNSGNTIYF. The CDR3 DNA follows: TGTGCCACCAGCAGAGATATAAGCCTAAACTCTGGAAACACCATATATTTT. The full variable domain, its missing parts supplied by reference TRBV15 and TRBJ1-3, is DAMVIQNPRYQVTQFGKPVTLSCSQTLNHNVMYWYQQKSSQAPKLLFHYYDKDFNNEADTPDNFQSRRPNTSFCFLDIRSPGLGDTAMYLCATSRDISLNSGNTIYFGEGSWLTVV.

This clone occurred once. The chain links TRBV5-1 to TRBJ2-1; TRBD2 aligns across 10 bases. Germline CDR1 is SGHRS and CDR2 is YFSETQ. With 4 bases clipped from V and 5 bases from J, the junction kept 0 bases outside the gene matches. CDR3 size: 13 residues. In DNA, the CDR3 is TGCGCCAGCAGCCTAGCGGGAGACAATGAGCAGTTCTTC. It encodes CASSLAGDNEQFF.

This clone was picked up a small number of times. This chain joins TRBV9 and TRBJ2-7, with TRBD1 matching 11 bases. With V trimmed by 4 bases and J by 5 bases, 8 bases remained unmatched. CDR3 length: 15 amino acids. The germline V gene has CDR1 SGDLS and CDR2 YYNGEE. CDR3 amino acids: CASSPTGTGGNEQYF. DNA of the CDR3: TGTGCCAGCAGCCCGACCGGGACAGGGGGGAACGAGCAGTACTTC.

The chain is built from TRBV4-1 and TRBJ1-3; D remains ambiguous. Trimming took off 0 bases at V and 0 bases at J, with 9 bases between the two ends. The germline V gene encodes CDR1 MGHRA and CDR2 YSYEKL. This CDR3 contains 16 residues. The CDR3 protein is CASSQEEGSSGNTIYF. The CDR3 DNA sequence: TGCGCCAGCAGCCAAGAGGAAGGGAGCTCTGGAAACACCATATATTTT.

The V call is TRBV7-2, the J call TRBJ2-7; D unclear. Germline CDR1 SGHTA, CDR2 FQGNSA. This CDR3 region has 14 residues. Trimming took off 2 bases at V and 2 bases at J, with 10 bases between the two ends. CDR3 DNA sequence: TGTGCCAGCAGCTTAATAGCCATTACCTACGAGCAGTACTTC. Translating gives CASSLIAITYEQYF.

The chain uses TRBV5-1 and TRBJ2-1, with 11 bases that match TRBD2. Trimming took 0 bases from V and 7 from J; bases not matched to a gene: 3. Germline V CDR1 and CDR2: SGHRS, YFSETQ. The CDR3 spans 15 residues. CDR3 nucleotide sequence: TGCGCCAGCAGCTTGGTAGCGGGAGGGGATAATGAGCAGTTCTTC. This sequence encodes CASSLVAGGDNEQFF.

The V and J genes are TRBV7-9 and TRBJ2-7; tentatively, D is TRBD2 (6 bases). V was trimmed by 3 bases and J by 2 bases, leaving 11 bases between them. Germline values: CDR1 SEHNR, CDR2 FQNEAQ (reference sequence). The CDR3 runs to 14 residues. The CDR3 DNA reads TGTGCCAGCAGCTTTAATCCGGGGGCCTACGAGCAGTACTTC. Protein sequence: CASSFNPGAYEQYF.

The chain carries TRBV19 and TRBJ1-5; the match to TRBD1 covers 11 bases. Germline V gene sequence: CDR1 LNHDA, CDR2 SQIVND (reference sequence). With V trimmed by 5 bases and J by 0 bases, 9 bases remained unmatched. This CDR3 is 18 amino acids long. The CDR3 region is CASSPRDRGTYSNQPQHF. Here the CDR3 DNA reads TGTGCCAGTAGTCCAAGGGACAGGGGGACTTATAGCAATCAGCCCCAGCATTTT.

V gene TRBV30 combines with J gene TRBJ1-4, with a tentative D call TRBD1 (5 bases). Germline CDR1 reads GTSNPN; CDR2 reads SVGIG (reference sequence). Trimming cost V 1 base and J 0 bases, with 15 bases left between them. The CDR3 sequence is 17 residues long. The CDR3 sequence is CAWSAHPGLSTNEKLFF. CDR3 DNA sequence: TGTGCCTGGAGTGCACATCCGGGACTTTCAACTAATGAAAAACTGTTTTTT.

The chain is built from TRBV27 and TRBJ2-1; 16 bases are a match to TRBD2. The ends lost 7 bases at V and 6 bases at J; junction bases unmatched: 15. Per the germline V gene, CDR1 is MNHEY and CDR2 is SMNVEV (reference sequence). The CDR3 sequence is 19 residues long. The CDR3 DNA reads TGTGCCAGCACAAGTCACAGGGGACTAGCGGGAGGGGCGGGCAATGAGCAGTTCTTC. It codes for CASTSHRGLAGGAGNEQFF.

V is TRBV9 and J is TRBJ2-1; D is ambiguous. V lost 3 bases, J lost 0 bases, and 4 bases lay in between. Germline CDR1 and CDR2: SGDLS and YYNGEE. There are 13 residues in the CDR3. This CDR3 reads CASSGSSYNEQFF. CDR3 bases: TGTGCCAGCAGCGGGAGCTCCTACAATGAGCAGTTCTTC. Based on the CDR3 plus reference TRBV9 and TRBJ2-1, the full variable domain is DSGVTQTPKHLITATGQRVTLRCSPRSGDLSVYWYQQSLDQGLQFLIQYYNGEERAKGNILERFSAQQFPDLHSELNLSSLELGDSALYFCASSGSSYNEQFFGPGTRLTVL.

The genes are TRBV19 and TRBJ1-6, with a possible D match to TRBD1 (6 bases). CDR3 size: 13 residues. Trimming removed 7 bases at V and 10 bases at J, with 14 bases between. Per the germline V gene, CDR1 is LNHDA and CDR2 is SQIVND (reference sequence). The CDR3 loop is CASKVTGESPLHF. The CDR3 nucleotides are TGTGCCAGTAAAGTGACAGGAGAATCACCCCTCCACTTT.

V and J are TRBV14 and TRBJ2-3; TRBD2 is a possible D gene (6 bases). The germline V and J ends were trimmed by 5 bases and 2 bases, with 14 bases remaining between them. This CDR3 spans 15 amino acids. CDR1 and CDR2 from the germline V gene are SGHDN and FVKESK. The CDR3 bases are TGTGCCAGCAGCATACGAGCGGGCCCCACAGATACGCAGTATTTT. It yields the protein CASSIRAGPTDTQYF.

The chain joins TRBV6-1 to TRBJ1-1; maybe TRBD1 (5 bases). V was pared by 7 bases and J by 4 bases, with 13 bases between. Germline assignment: CDR1 MNHNS and CDR2 SASEGT. The CDR3 totals 13 residues. Here the CDR3 reads CASTQRGGTEAFF. In DNA, the CDR3 is TGTGCCAGCACTCAAAGGGGTGGCACTGAAGCTTTCTTT.

In nucleotides, the CDR3 is TGCGCCAGCAGCGGCGGACAGGGAAATGAGCAGTTCTTC. Translated, it gives CASSGGQGNEQFF. The chain recombines TRBV4-1 with TRBJ2-1; 8 bases agree with TRBD1. The CDR3 is made up of 13 amino acids. Per germline, CDR1 MGHRA and CDR2 YSYEKL. Unmatched junction bases numbered 4, after V lost 5 bases and J lost 7 bases.

This rearrangement joins TRBV6-5 to TRBJ1-1, with D maybe TRBD1 (6 bases). The germline CDR1 and CDR2 sequences are MNHEY and SVGAGI. The CDR3 is 12 amino acids. V shed 6 bases and J shed 1 base, with 6 bases lying between them. The CDR3 here is CASRQGNTEAFF. The CDR3 nucleotides read TGTGCCAGCAGACAGGGGAACACTGAAGCTTTCTTT.

The chain employs TRBV28 and TRBJ1-4; possible D gene TRBD1, 5 bases. CDR1 is MDHEN and CDR2 is SYDVKM in the germline V gene. The CDR3 is 14 residues long. The V end was cut by 10 bases, the J end by 4 bases, with 16 bases between. The DNA for the CDR3 is TGTGCCACTCTCGGGGGGGTGGGTAATGAAAAACTGTTTTTT. Its translation is CATLGGVGNEKLFF.

The chain combines TRBV29-1 with TRBJ1-1; D gene ambiguous. Germline assignment: CDR1 SQVTM and CDR2 ANQGSEA. V lost 3 bases and J 10 bases, leaving 15 bases between the germline ends. The CDR3 sequence is 12 residues long. CDR3: CSVDTETQGAFF. DNA of the CDR3: TGCAGCGTTGATACGGAGACCCAAGGAGCTTTCTTT.

The chain links TRBV7-3 to TRBJ2-7; a weak D match, TRBD2 (5 bases). The V gene lost 5 bases and the J gene lost 3 bases, with 11 bases spanning the gap. Germline CDR1 SGHTA, CDR2 FQGTGA. This CDR3 is built from 13 residues. The CDR3 bases are TGTGCCAGCAGCGCAGCCGGGGACTACGAGCAGTACTTC. Its protein is CASSAAGDYEQYF.

V gene TRBV27 combines with J gene TRBJ2-5; D is possibly TRBD1 (5 bases). There are 16 residues in the CDR3. The V end was cut by 1 base, the J end by 2 bases, with 14 bases between. CDR1 is MNHEY, CDR2 SMNVEV, per germline (reference sequence). CDR3 DNA sequence: TGTGCCAGCAGTTTATGGGCCCCAAGGGGACAAGAGACCCAGTACTTC. Translating it yields CASSLWAPRGQETQYF.